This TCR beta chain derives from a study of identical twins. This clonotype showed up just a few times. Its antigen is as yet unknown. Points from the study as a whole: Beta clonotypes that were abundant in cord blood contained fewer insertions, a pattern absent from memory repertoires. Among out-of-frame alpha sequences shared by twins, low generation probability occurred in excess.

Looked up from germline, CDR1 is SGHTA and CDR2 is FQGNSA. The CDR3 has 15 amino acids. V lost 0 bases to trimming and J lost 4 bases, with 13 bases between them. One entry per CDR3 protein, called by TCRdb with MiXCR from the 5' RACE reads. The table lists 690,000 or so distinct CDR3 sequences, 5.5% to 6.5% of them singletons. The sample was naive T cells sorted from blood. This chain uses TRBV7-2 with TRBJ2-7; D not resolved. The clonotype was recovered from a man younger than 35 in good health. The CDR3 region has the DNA TGTGCCAGCAGCTTAGCGCCGGTGGTTGGGTACGAGCAGTACGTC. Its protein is CASSLAPVVGYEQYV.